The sequence of this T cell receptor beta chain was determined in a study of T and B cells in COVID-19 patients. Across the study: About 90% of the roughly 20 active-infection patients had comorbidities associated with unfavorable COVID-19 outcome. Study-level results: Exclusive to the recovered cohort were a few thousand TCR clusters, 30 to 40 of them with low generation probability. Sorted SARS-CoV-2-responsive or tetramer+ T cells and CD4+, regulatory and CD8+ subsets were not yet sequenced.

To note about this clonotype: Its antigen is unidentified.

V lost 3 bases and J lost 1, with 27 bases in between. The germline V gene encodes CDR1 LNHDA and CDR2 SQIVND (reference sequence). This CDR3 is 20 amino acids long. Each TRB amplification used roughly 250-550 ng of genomic DNA from blood. BIOMED2 TRB-A/B primer pools were used in multiplex TRB PCR. TCRdb re-called the multiplex PCR reads through MiXCR, storing one row per CDR3 protein. The sample has more than 12,000 distinct CDR3 sequences, roughly 29% seen once; the top ten hold over 1%. This clonotype was sampled from a human donor who had recovered from COVID-19. The rearrangement joins TRBV19 to TRBJ1-1; D gene ambiguous. What was sequenced was blood. CDR3 nucleotide sequence: TGTGCCAGTAGTATTTTAGTGTCGCTGGTTCGGGGTTGGGGGAACACTGAAGCTTTCTTT. Translation: CASSILVSLVRGWGNTEAFF.